Following are 12 T cell receptor beta chains from one sample sequenced in a study of CD8 T cells in Susac syndrome. RNA totalling about 0.45 to 1 ug underwent reverse transcription with random hexamers. TCRdb ran MiXCR on the immunoSEQ multiplex PCR reads and lists one entry per CDR3 protein. This sample has about 83,000 distinct CDR3 sequences, with 95% to 96% found just once. The material sequenced was CD8+ T cells from PBMCs. The receptor set was obtained from a human donor with Susac syndrome.

The chain joins TRBV29-1 to TRBJ1-1; D is unclear. In germline, CDR1 is SQVTM, CDR2 ANQGSEA. Between the trimmed V and J ends, which lost 3 bases and 4 bases, there was a span of 0 bases. CDR3 length: 9 amino acids. For the CDR3, the DNA is TGCAGCGTTGACACTGAAGCTTTCTTT. It yields the protein CSVDTEAFF. Combining the CDR3 with reference TRBV29-1 and TRBJ1-1 gives the whole variable domain SAVISQKPSRDICQRGTSLTIQCQVDSQVTMMFWYRQQPGQSLTLIATANQGSEATYESGFVIDKFPISRPNLTFSTLTVSNMSPEDSSIYLCSVDTEAFFGQGTRLTVV.

The V and J genes are TRBV5-6 and TRBJ2-1; the D is unclear. This CDR3 spans 12 amino acids. The germline CDR1 and CDR2 sequences are SGHDT and YYEEEE. Trimming took 0 bases from V and 10 from J, leaving 8 bases between them. CDR3 amino acids: CASSLGDDEQFF. The CDR3 region has the DNA TGTGCCAGCAGCTTGGGGGATGACGAGCAGTTCTTC. Looking up the rest from reference TRBV5-6 and TRBJ2-1 gives the full variable domain: DAGVTQSPTHLIKTRGQQVTLRCSPKSGHDTVSWYQQALGQGPQFIFQYYEEEERQRGNFPDRFSGHQFPNYSSELNVNALLLGDSALYLCASSLGDDEQFFGPGTRLTVL.

The chain couples TRBV4-3 to TRBJ1-1, with 7 positions matching TRBD1. J lost 3 bases, V lost 0 bases, and 1 base had no gene match. From germline, CDR1 is LGHNA and CDR2 YSLEER. The CDR3 contains 14 residues. Written as DNA, the CDR3 is TGCGCCAGCAGCCAAGACACAGGGGACACTGAAGCTTTCTTT. Its protein is CASSQDTGDTEAFF.

The chain combines TRBV9 with TRBJ2-3; D remains ambiguous. The germline V gene encodes CDR1 SGDLS and CDR2 YYNGEE. The CDR3 totals 14 residues. Deletions cut 2 bases from V and 2 bases from J, with 9 bases between. CDR3 region: CASSVDGSTDTQYF. CDR3 nucleotide sequence: TGTGCCAGCAGCGTGGACGGCTCCACAGATACGCAGTATTTT.

The rearrangement uses TRBV28 and TRBJ2-2, with 8 bases lining up with TRBD1. V was clipped by 7 bases and J by 7 bases; unmatched bases: 8. The CDR3 length is 14 residues. CDR1 and CDR2 from the germline V gene are MDHEN and SYDVKM. The chain's CDR3 is CASTPTGVGGELFF. CDR3 DNA: TGTGCCAGCACCCCGACAGGGGTGGGCGGGGAGCTGTTTTTT.

The CDR3 bases are TGTGCCAGTAGTGCGGGAGGAGAAAGCGAGCAGTACTTC. Its protein product is CASSAGGESEQYF. The J gene is TRBJ2-7, the V gene TRBV19; the match to TRBD2 covers 8 bases. Unmatched junction bases numbered 6, after V lost 5 bases and J lost 6 bases. CDR3 length: 13 residues. The germline gives CDR1 LNHDA, CDR2 SQIVND (reference sequence).

This clonotype has just one count. The gene calls are TRBV6-2 or TRBV6-3 and TRBJ2-3; tentatively, D is TRBD2 (5 bases). The V end lost 11 bases, the J end lost 2 bases, and 20 bases lay between the germline ends. The CDR3 totals 15 residues. Germline lookup yields CDR1 MNHEY and CDR2 SVGEGT. In DNA form, the CDR3 reads TGTGCCTCCCACCAAGAGGGCAGTTCCACAGATACGCAGTATTTT. This sequence encodes CASHQEGSSTDTQYF.

The chain joins TRBV3-1 to TRBJ2-3; 8 bases line up with TRBD2. The CDR3 is made up of 16 amino acids. Trimming removed 0 bases from V and 4 bases from J; junction bases left unmatched: 6. Germline CDR1 LGHDT, CDR2 YNNKEL (reference sequence). CDR3 sequence: CASSQDSSGSSDTQYF. CDR3 in DNA: TGTGCCAGCAGCCAAGACTCAAGCGGGAGTTCAGATACGCAGTATTTT.

V usage is TRBV7-9 and J usage is TRBJ2-1, with D possibly TRBD2 on 5 matching bases. Trimming left V 6 bases short and J 9 bases short, with 12 bases between. The CDR3 covers 12 residues. CDR1 and CDR2 (germline): SEHNR, FQNEAQ (reference sequence). CDR3 bases: TGTGCCAGCAGGGGCCCGGGGAGTGAGCAGTTCTTC. Its translation: CASRGPGSEQFF.

V and J are TRBV6-5 and TRBJ1-6; 8 positions match TRBD1. The CDR3 runs 15 residues. CDR1 is MNHEY and CDR2 is SVGAGI in the germline V gene. Germline trimming cut 4 bases from V and 6 bases from J; bases unmatched to any gene: 5. CDR3 residues: CASSSGDRGNSPLHF. The DNA for the CDR3 is TGTGCCAGCAGTTCCGGAGACAGGGGTAATTCACCCCTCCACTTT.

Concerning this clonotype itself: One end of the junction varies from germline; a read error may be responsible. The chain uses TRBV6-2 or TRBV6-3 and TRBJ2-1; no clear D. CDR1 is MNHEY, CDR2 SVGEGT, per germline. The CDR3 is 13 residues long. The CDR3: CASSYASSNEQFF. CDR3 coding DNA: TGTGCCAGCAGTTACGCCTCCTCCAATGAGCAGTTCTTC.

In its sample, this clonotype was seen once. The V gene is TRBV19, the J gene TRBJ1-1; D is unresolved. The CDR3 spans 13 residues. Germline loops: CDR1 LNHDA, CDR2 SQIVND (reference sequence). V shed 0 bases and J shed 8 bases, with 10 bases lying between them. CDR3 loop: CASSIDFTGEAFF. The DNA of the CDR3 is TGTGCCAGTAGTATAGATTTTACGGGAGAAGCTTTCTTT.